The 28 T cell receptor beta chains below all came from one sample that was sequenced in a study of technical replicates of blood from four donors. Sequencing used immunoSEQ multiplex PCR; TCRdb keeps in-frame clones, though not all of them. Among over 50,000 clones listed, approximately 83% were seen once. Sequencing was performed on PBMCs. These receptors were collected from a human donor in good health. Some clones in this sample may be carry-over from other donors' samples.

The chain joins TRBV30 to TRBJ2-7; D might be TRBD2 (5 bases). CDR1 and CDR2 from the germline V gene are GTSNPN and SVGIG (reference sequence). With 1 base removed from V and 4 bases from J, the gap between germline ends came to 5 bases. The CDR3 length is 11 residues. Here the CDR3 reads CAWSGRYEQYF. The CDR3 DNA reads as TGTGCCTGGAGTGGGAGGTACGAGCAGTACTTC. The full variable domain, its missing parts supplied by reference TRBV30 and TRBJ2-7, is SQTIHQWPATLVQPVGSPLSLECTVEGTSNPNLYWYRQAAGRGLQLLFYSVGIGQISSEVPQNLSASRPQDRQFILSSKKLLLSDSGFYLCAWSGRYEQYFGPGTRLTVT.

This clone came up once. This chain connects TRBV27 to TRBJ2-7; 9 nucleotides align to TRBD2. The CDR3 is 13 amino acids. In germline, CDR1 is MNHEY, CDR2 SMNVEV (reference sequence). The ends lost 6 bases at V and 6 bases at J; junction bases unmatched: 6. CDR3 DNA: TGTGCCAGCAGCGCGGGGGGGCCGGGCGAGCAGTACTTC. Amino acids: CASSAGGPGEQYF.

CDR3 protein: CASSLVDTDYGYTF. The CDR3 DNA sequence: TGTGCCAGCAGCTTAGTTGACACAGACTATGGCTACACCTTC. The V gene is TRBV7-9, the J gene TRBJ1-2; D gene uncertain. With 1 base removed from V and 3 bases from J, the gap between germline ends came to 9 bases. CDR3 size: 14 residues. The germline V gene has CDR1 SEHNR and CDR2 FQNEAQ (reference sequence).

The V and J genes are TRBV2 and TRBJ2-5; D gene unclear. This CDR3 comprises 14 residues. Looked up from germline, CDR1 is SNHLY and CDR2 is FYNNEI. V was clipped by 3 bases and J by 2 bases, with 10 bases between them. CDR3 in DNA: TGTGCCAGCAGTGAGTTGACACAACAAGAGACCCAGTACTTC. Its protein product is CASSELTQQETQYF.

The chain employs TRBV7-3 and TRBJ1-1; D is possibly TRBD1 (6 bases). V was shortened by 5 bases and J by 4 bases, with 14 bases between the two germline ends. Germline values: CDR1 SGHTA, CDR2 FQGTGA. CDR3 length equals 14 residues. CDR3: CASSTKGGSTEAFF. Written as DNA, the CDR3 is TGTGCCAGCAGCACCAAAGGGGGTAGCACTGAAGCTTTCTTT.

The gene calls are TRBV10-3 and TRBJ1-1; 8 bases align to TRBD1. V shed 4 bases and J 1 base; nucleotides not matched to a gene: 8. CDR3 length: 16 residues. In germline, CDR1 is ENHRY, CDR2 SYGVKD. The CDR3 coding sequence is TGTGCCATCAGTGGTTCAGGGGGCAAGCGGAACACTGAAGCTTTCTTT. Protein product: CAISGSGGKRNTEAFF.

The genes are TRBV5-6 and TRBJ2-4, with D tentatively TRBD1 (6 bases). CDR1 and CDR2 (germline): SGHDT, YYEEEE. V was cut by 3 bases and J by 0 bases, with 22 bases left in between. CDR3 length: 19 amino acids. This chain's CDR3 is CASSSTKGRTESAKNIQYF. The CDR3 bases are TGTGCCAGCAGCTCAACGAAGGGTAGGACAGAATCAGCCAAAAACATTCAGTACTTC.

This chain joins TRBV2 and TRBJ2-2, with 7 bases identical to TRBD2. The J segment lost 5 bases and the V segment lost 9 bases, leaving 6 bases of the junction unmatched. Germline CDR1 is SNHLY and CDR2 is FYNNEI. CDR3 length equals 13 residues. CDR3 in DNA: TGTGCCAGTCGCGGGGGTCGGACCGGGGAGCTGTTTTTT. Translation: CASRGGRTGELFF.

V is TRBV19 and J is TRBJ2-3; D may be TRBD2 (6 bases). Germline V gene lookup returns CDR1 LNHDA and CDR2 SQIVND (reference sequence). With 7 bases removed from V and 8 bases from J, the gap between germline ends came to 22 bases. CDR3 length: 15 amino acids. This CDR3 is CASNHRGEAPVTQYF. DNA of the CDR3: TGTGCCAGTAATCACCGAGGGGAGGCCCCTGTTACGCAGTATTTT. Complete variable domain (other parts from reference TRBV19 and TRBJ2-3): DGGITQSPKYLFRKEGQNVTLSCEQNLNHDAMYWYRQDPGQGLRLIYYSQIVNDFQKGDIAEGYSVSREKKESFPLTVTSAQKNPTAFYLCASNHRGEAPVTQYFGPGTRLTVL.

This clone was counted only a few times. This sequence joins TRBV6-6 and TRBJ1-5, with D unresolved. Germline V CDR1 and CDR2: MNHNY, SVGAGI (reference sequence). This CDR3 comprises 12 residues. V shed 5 bases and J shed 6 bases, with 8 bases lying between them. CDR3 bases: TGTGCCAGCAGTACTCCACCTCAGCCCCAGCATTTT. As protein: CASSTPPQPQHF.

In nucleotides, the CDR3 is TGTGCCGGGGCGGGGGAAGGGATCACTGAAGCTTTCTTT. Amino acids: CAGAGEGITEAFF. The gene calls are TRBV2 and TRBJ1-1, with D tentatively TRBD1 (5 bases). V lost 11 bases and J lost 4, with 17 bases in between. The germline V gene encodes CDR1 SNHLY and CDR2 FYNNEI. CDR3 length equals 13 residues.

The chain combines TRBV10-3 with TRBJ2-1; 7 bases agree with TRBD2. CDR3 length: 15 residues. Germline V gene lookup returns CDR1 ENHRY and CDR2 SYGVKD. The V and J ends lost 6 bases and 0 bases, in that order; junction bases with no gene match: 5. The CDR3 protein is CAIRVERGSYNEQFF. The CDR3, as DNA: TGTGCCATCAGGGTTGAGCGGGGCTCCTACAATGAGCAGTTCTTC.

V usage is TRBV4-2 and J usage is TRBJ2-7; possibly TRBD2 for D (7 bases). The V and J ends lost 0 bases and 3 bases respectively, with 15 bases between them. The CDR3 totals 16 residues. Germline V gives CDR1 LGHNA, CDR2 YNFKEQ. The CDR3 is CASSQEWRGPNYEQYF. DNA of the CDR3: TGTGCCAGCAGCCAAGAGTGGCGGGGGCCCAACTACGAGCAGTACTTC.

This clone was seen a single time. The CDR3 DNA follows: TGTGCCAGCAGCGTGGGACAGGGGGCCTACGAGCAGTACTTC. Translated, it gives CASSVGQGAYEQYF. The J gene is TRBJ2-7, the V gene TRBV11-2, with 11 bases matching TRBD1. V was pared by 5 bases and J by 2 bases, with 2 bases of the junction left unmatched. This CDR3 has 14 amino acids. Per germline, CDR1 SGHAT and CDR2 FQNNGV. Supplemented by reference TRBV11-2 and TRBJ2-7, the full variable domain reads EAGVAQSPRYKIIEKRQSVAFWCNPISGHATLYWYQQILGQGPKLLIQFQNNGVVDDSQLPKDRFSAERLKGVDSTLKIQPAKLEDSAVYLCASSVGQGAYEQYFGPGTRLTVT.

The chain carries TRBV10-3 and TRBJ2-2; 11 positions agree with TRBD2. The CDR3 extends over 16 amino acids. V was pared by 4 bases and J by 7 bases, with 8 bases of the junction left unmatched. Germline V lookup: CDR1 ENHRY, CDR2 SYGVKD. The CDR3 protein is CAISVLAGGPNGELFF. In DNA form, the CDR3 reads TGTGCCATCAGTGTTTTAGCGGGAGGGCCGAACGGGGAGCTGTTTTTT.

This rearrangement joins TRBV29-1 to TRBJ2-3; 10 bases align to TRBD2. V dropped 7 bases and J dropped 0; count of bases not matched to a gene: 13. The CDR3 totals 17 residues. Germline values: CDR1 SQVTM, CDR2 ANQGSEA. This CDR3 is CSAERPGAGGSTDTQYF. Written as DNA, the CDR3 is TGCAGCGCCGAGCGCCCTGGAGCGGGAGGGAGCACAGATACGCAGTATTTT.

The chain recombines TRBV18 with TRBJ2-2, with 10 bases aligning to TRBD2. The V gene end was trimmed by 6 bases and the J gene end by 6 bases; junction bases not matched to a gene: 10. Germline V gene lookup returns CDR1 KGHSH and CDR2 LQKENI. The CDR3 is 16 residues long. CDR3 loop: CASSLPSGRGAGELFF. The CDR3 nucleotides read TGTGCCAGCTCCCTTCCTAGCGGGAGAGGCGCCGGGGAGCTGTTTTTT.

This clone came up once. The chain carries TRBV5-1 and TRBJ2-7; 10 bases line up with TRBD2. The germline CDR1 and CDR2 sequences are SGHRS and YFSETQ. The CDR3 has 15 amino acids. Trimming cost V 0 bases and J 0 bases; bases outside gene matches: 0. The CDR3 DNA follows: TGCGCCAGCAGCTTGGCTAGCGGGAGCTCCTACGAGCAGTACTTC. Translation: CASSLASGSSYEQYF.

The CDR3 here is CASSPGQVETQYF. The DNA of the CDR3 is TGTGCCAGCTCACCTGGACAGGTGGAGACCCAGTACTTC. V gene TRBV18 combines with J gene TRBJ2-5, with 7 bases fitting TRBD1. The CDR3 is 13 amino acids. Trimming cost V 3 bases and J 5 bases; bases outside gene matches: 3. Germline V lookup: CDR1 KGHSH, CDR2 LQKENI.

The genes are TRBV25-1 and TRBJ1-2; the match to TRBD1 covers 9 bases. Germline assignment: CDR1 MGHDK and CDR2 SYGVNS. Trimming took 5 bases from V and 0 from J; bases not matched to a gene: 1. This CDR3 contains 14 residues. For the CDR3, the DNA is TGTGCCAGCAGTAGACAGGGGGCTAACTATGGCTACACCTTC. Its translation is CASSRQGANYGYTF.

The chain links TRBV9 to TRBJ2-6, with a tentative D call TRBD1 (6 bases). Germline V CDR1 and CDR2: SGDLS, YYNGEE. The CDR3 covers 18 residues. The V end lost 0 bases, the J end lost 0 bases, and 13 bases lay between the germline ends. DNA of the CDR3: TGTGCCAGCAGCGTAGCGGGACAAGGCGGCTCTGGGGCCAACGTCCTGACTTTC. Amino acid sequence: CASSVAGQGGSGANVLTF. The full variable domain, in which reference TRBV9 and TRBJ2-6 provide the parts outside the CDR3, is DSGVTQTPKHLITATGQRVTLRCSPRSGDLSVYWYQQSLDQGLQFLIQYYNGEERAKGNILERFSAQQFPDLHSELNLSSLELGDSALYFCASSVAGQGGSGANVLTFGAGSRLTVL.

The V gene is TRBV6-1, the J gene TRBJ2-2; TRBD2 aligns across 8 bases. The V segment lost 3 bases and the J segment 3 bases; nucleotides outside the gene matches: 3. The CDR3 loop spans 15 amino acids. CDR1 is MNHNS, CDR2 SASEGT, per germline. In DNA, the CDR3 is TGTGCCAGCAGTGAGGTAGCGGGACACACCGGGGAGCTGTTTTTT. As protein: CASSEVAGHTGELFF.

For the CDR3, the DNA is TGTGCCAGCAGTTACACCTCGGGGGGCCCCTATGGCTACACCTTC. It specifies CASSYTSGGPYGYTF. J is TRBJ1-2 and V is TRBV6-5; D is possibly TRBD1 (6 bases). Between the trimmed V and J ends, which lost 2 bases and 4 bases, there was a span of 14 bases. Germline V gives CDR1 MNHEY, CDR2 SVGAGI. The CDR3 covers 15 residues.

V and J are TRBV5-4 and TRBJ2-5; D might be TRBD1 (6 bases). The CDR3 sequence is 15 residues long. Germline V gene sequence: CDR1 SGHNT, CDR2 YYREEE (reference sequence). Deletions cut 6 bases from V and 6 bases from J, with 21 bases between. The chain's CDR3 is CASNPPGTLEKTQYF. Here the CDR3 DNA reads TGTGCCAGCAACCCCCCCGGGACACTAGAGAAGACCCAGTACTTC.

The V call is TRBV5-1, the J call TRBJ1-6, with unresolved D. The CDR3 runs to 14 residues. V was pared by 2 bases and J by 6 bases, with 9 bases between. CDR1 and CDR2 (germline): SGHRS, YFSETQ. This CDR3 reads CASSFSDSNSPLHF. The CDR3 DNA reads TGCGCCAGCAGCTTCTCAGACTCTAATTCACCCCTCCACTTT.

The chain has TRBV5-6 and TRBJ1-5, with D perhaps matching TRBD1 (6 bases). Trimming took off 1 base at V and 4 bases at J, with 18 bases between the two ends. Germline CDR1 and CDR2: SGHDT and YYEEEE. The CDR3 consists of 17 residues. This CDR3 is CASSLRGDGGGNQPQHF. The CDR3 DNA reads as TGTGCCAGCAGCTTGCGGGGGGACGGAGGGGGGAATCAGCCCCAGCATTTT. The full variable domain, its missing parts supplied by reference TRBV5-6 and TRBJ1-5, is DAGVTQSPTHLIKTRGQQVTLRCSPKSGHDTVSWYQQALGQGPQFIFQYYEEEERQRGNFPDRFSGHQFPNYSSELNVNALLLGDSALYLCASSLRGDGGGNQPQHFGDGTRLSIL.

The rearrangement uses TRBV11-3 and TRBJ2-1, with 12 bases matching TRBD2. Per the germline V gene, CDR1 is SGHNT and CDR2 is YENEEA. This CDR3 contains 19 residues. V gave up 0 bases and J gave up 0 bases; unmatched junction bases: 6. This CDR3 reads CASSLDGTSGFGSYNEQFF. The CDR3 region has the DNA TGTGCCAGCAGCTTAGATGGGACTAGCGGGTTCGGCTCCTACAATGAGCAGTTCTTC.

The CDR3 nucleotides read TGTGCCAGCAGTAGCGGGAGGGCGAATGAGCAGTTCTTC. Its protein product is CASSSGRANEQFF. V gene TRBV6-5 combines with J gene TRBJ2-1, with TRBD2 matching 10 bases. The CDR3 length is 13 residues. Germline V gene sequence: CDR1 MNHEY, CDR2 SVGAGI. Trimming at V came to 5 bases and at J to 7 bases, leaving 2 bases not matched to a gene.